These 29 T cell receptor beta chains originate from one sample sequenced in a study of CD4 T cells in relation to SARS-CoV-2 and coronaviruses. Only in-frame clones appear in the TCRdb table, and some are missing; sequencing was by immunoSEQ multiplex PCR. The table lists 30,000 to 45,000 clones, under 85% of them singletons, with around 21% in the top ten. Their cognate antigens are unknown. What was sequenced was memory CD4+ T cells from PBMCs, cultured in vitro. Receptors were obtained from an adult with COVID-19.

The V and J genes are TRBV3-1 (or the pseudogene TRBV3-2) and TRBJ2-1, with a possible D match to TRBD2 (6 bases). The germline CDR1 and CDR2 sequences are LGHDT and YNNKEL (reference sequence). The CDR3 consists of 16 residues. V lost 1 base to trimming and J lost 2 bases, with 12 bases between them. CDR3 protein: CASSQASGGAYNEQFF. The CDR3 DNA reads TGTGCCAGCAGCCAAGCCAGCGGAGGGGCCTACAATGAGCAGTTCTTC.

This sequence joins TRBV7-9 and TRBJ2-7; TRBD2 aligns across 10 bases. The CDR3 has 15 residues. Per the germline V gene, CDR1 is SEHNR and CDR2 is FQNEAQ (reference sequence). After removal of 3 bases from V and 2 bases from J, the junction contained 4 bases not matched to a gene. CDR3 sequence (DNA): TGTGCCAGCAGCTTTCCGCTAGCGGGAGCCTACGAGCAGTACTTC. Translated, it gives CASSFPLAGAYEQYF.

The J gene is TRBJ1-2, the V gene TRBV7-9; no reliable D call. CDR1 SEHNR and CDR2 FQNEAQ come from the germline V gene (reference sequence). The CDR3 runs 15 residues. Trimming pared 1 base from V and 4 bases from J, leaving 13 bases between. CDR3: CASSLDPVKSYGYTF. CDR3 sequence (DNA): TGTGCCAGCAGCTTAGATCCAGTGAAGTCCTATGGCTACACCTTC. The variable domain in full, with the rest retrieved from reference TRBV7-9 and TRBJ1-2, is DTGVSQNPRHKITKRGQNVTFRCDPISEHNRLYWYRQTLGQGPEFLTYFQNEAQLEKSRLLSDRFSAERPKGSFSTLEIQRTEQGDSAMYLCASSLDPVKSYGYTFGSGTRLTVV.

The rearrangement uses TRBV18 and TRBJ2-1; 11 bases match TRBD1. V gave up 5 bases and J gave up 13 bases; unmatched junction bases: 7. This CDR3 region has 13 residues. Germline CDR1 KGHSH, CDR2 LQKENI. The CDR3 DNA reads TGTGCCAGCTCAACGGAGGACAGGGGGCGTCAGTTCTTC. Amino acid sequence: CASSTEDRGRQFF.

The chain is built from TRBV4-1 and TRBJ2-7, with D perhaps matching TRBD2 (5 bases). Trimming removed 0 bases at V and 6 bases at J, with 9 bases between. Germline CDR1 and CDR2: MGHRA and YSYEKL. This CDR3 is 13 amino acids long. As DNA, the CDR3 is TGCGCCAGCAGCCAAGAACCGGGGTCCGAGCAGTACTTC. Translating gives CASSQEPGSEQYF.

This chain connects TRBV2 to TRBJ1-4; D is ambiguous. The CDR3 extends over 17 amino acids. Trimming took 4 bases from V and 4 from J, leaving 19 bases between them. Germline V gives CDR1 SNHLY, CDR2 FYNNEI. In nucleotides, the CDR3 is TGTGCCAGCAGTGGTTCATTCGGGCCGAGCGTTAATGAAAAACTGTTTTTT. Its protein is CASSGSFGPSVNEKLFF.

The CDR3 region has the DNA TGTGCCAGCAGTCTAGCGGACACAGATACGCAGTATTTT. This codes for CASSLADTDTQYF. V and J are TRBV27 and TRBJ2-3, with 7 bases matching TRBD2. The CDR3 has 13 residues. The J segment lost 2 bases and the V segment lost 5 bases, leaving 1 base of the junction unmatched. CDR1 MNHEY and CDR2 SMNVEV come from the germline V gene (reference sequence).

V and J are TRBV3-1 (or the pseudogene TRBV3-2) and TRBJ1-3; the match to TRBD1 covers 7 bases. Germline assignment: CDR1 LGHDT and CDR2 YNNKEL (reference sequence). This CDR3 spans 15 amino acids. J gave up 2 bases and V 4 bases, and 5 bases lay outside the gene matches. The CDR3 loop reads CASSPDRVAGNTIYF. In DNA form, the CDR3 reads TGTGCCAGCAGCCCCGACAGGGTAGCTGGAAACACCATATATTTT.

The chain is built from TRBV2 and TRBJ1-6; D ambiguous. Between the trimmed V and J ends, which lost 9 bases and 6 bases, there was a span of 12 bases. The germline gives CDR1 SNHLY, CDR2 FYNNEI. The CDR3 is 13 amino acids. This chain's CDR3 is CASIVTANSPLHF. The CDR3 bases are TGTGCCAGTATAGTAACAGCTAATTCACCCCTCCACTTT.

The chain employs TRBV4-1 and TRBJ2-7; TRBD1 is a possible D gene (5 bases). Trimming shortened V by 4 bases and J by 7 bases, and 20 bases separated the two germline ends. CDR1 and CDR2 from the germline V gene are MGHRA and YSYEKL. The CDR3 contains 15 residues. The CDR3 loop reads CASSRGRGWGGEQYF. In DNA form, the CDR3 reads TGCGCCAGCAGCCGGGGTAGGGGTTGGGGCGGAGAGCAGTACTTC.

About this clone: One end of the junction varies from germline; a read error may be responsible. The CDR3 DNA sequence: TGCGCCAGCAACACAGATCGTTTT. This translates into CASNTDRF. J is TRBJ1-4 and V is TRBV5-1; no definite D call. The CDR3 is 8 amino acids. The germline V gene has CDR1 SGHRS and CDR2 YFSETQ.

The chain combines TRBV2 with TRBJ2-1, with 9 nucleotides matching TRBD2. The CDR3 has 16 residues. The V segment lost 0 bases and the J segment 10 bases; nucleotides outside the gene matches: 10. Germline V gene lookup returns CDR1 SNHLY and CDR2 FYNNEI. CDR3 residues: CASSEAVLAGAGEQFF. In nucleotides, the CDR3 is TGTGCCAGCAGTGAAGCAGTATTAGCGGGAGCAGGAGAGCAGTTCTTC.

The chain joins TRBV11-2 to TRBJ2-7; 8 nucleotides line up with TRBD1. The CDR3 length is 15 residues. Losses at the gene ends were 3 bases for V and 0 bases for J; bases not matched to a gene: 4. CDR1 and CDR2 (germline): SGHAT, FQNNGV. CDR3 sequence: CASSLGTGLSYEQYF. DNA of the CDR3: TGTGCCAGCAGCTTGGGGACAGGCCTCTCCTACGAGCAGTACTTC.

V usage is TRBV2 and J usage is TRBJ2-1; D may match TRBD1 or TRBD2 (5 bases each). Germline CDR1 reads SNHLY; CDR2 reads FYNNEI. Trimming removed 4 bases from V and 0 bases from J, with 10 bases in between. The CDR3 loop spans 15 amino acids. The CDR3 bases are TGTGCCAGCAGTGGGGGACGGAGCTCCTACAATGAGCAGTTCTTC. It encodes CASSGGRSSYNEQFF.

This sequence joins TRBV5-4 and TRBJ2-3; 12 bases map to TRBD2. Germline V gene sequence: CDR1 SGHNT, CDR2 YYREEE (reference sequence). The CDR3 extends over 17 amino acids. The V and J ends lost 4 bases and 2 bases, in that order; junction bases with no gene match: 8. CDR3 nucleotide sequence: TGTGCCAGCAGCGAGGGAAGACTAGCGGGAGCCACAGATACGCAGTATTTT. It translates to CASSEGRLAGATDTQYF.

This clone was counted between two and nine times. The rearrangement links TRBV19 to TRBJ1-6, with 9 bases that match TRBD1. The CDR3 runs to 13 residues. The V gene's germline CDR1 is LNHDA and CDR2 SQIVND (reference sequence). V was pared by 9 bases and J by 7 bases, with 4 bases of the junction left unmatched. CDR3 sequence (DNA): TGTGCCAGCGGGGACAGGGCGAATTCACCCCTCCACTTT. This translates into CASGDRANSPLHF.

V is TRBV11-2 and J is TRBJ1-4, with D unresolved. Trimming took 3 bases from V and 5 from J, leaving 10 bases between them. Germline-derived CDR1 and CDR2 are SGHAT and FQNNGV. The CDR3 runs 14 residues. The CDR3 region has the DNA TGTGCCAGCAGCTTCCGCGGCGTAAATGAAAAACTGTTTTTT. It encodes CASSFRGVNEKLFF.

CDR3 amino acids: CASSEGSGSTDTQYF. The CDR3 coding sequence is TGTGCCAGCAGTGAGGGTAGCGGGAGTACAGATACGCAGTATTTT. The chain employs TRBV6-4 and TRBJ2-3; the match to TRBD2 covers 9 bases. The CDR3 is made up of 15 amino acids. The germline V gene encodes CDR1 MRHNA and CDR2 SNTAGT. Losses at the gene ends were 3 bases for V and 3 bases for J; bases not matched to a gene: 4.

This chain uses TRBV5-4 with TRBJ2-5; possible D gene TRBD2, 6 bases. The germline V and J ends were trimmed by 2 bases and 2 bases, with 16 bases remaining between them. The length of the CDR3 is 16 residues. Germline CDR1 reads SGHNT; CDR2 reads YYREEE (reference sequence). The CDR3 protein is CASSFPGLRRQETQYF. In DNA, the CDR3 is TGTGCCAGCAGCTTTCCGGGACTTCGAAGACAAGAGACCCAGTACTTC.

The V and J genes are TRBV7-2 and TRBJ1-1; 7 bases align to TRBD1. Germline V gene lookup returns CDR1 SGHTA and CDR2 FQGNSA. J gave up 7 bases and V 5 bases, and 7 bases lay outside the gene matches. The CDR3 loop spans 13 amino acids. CDR3 in DNA: TGTGCCAGCAGCCCTCAGACAGGGCGTGAAGCTTTCTTT. Translating gives CASSPQTGREAFF. Using reference TRBV7-2 and TRBJ1-1 for the parts outside the CDR3, the full variable domain is GAGVSQSPSNKVTEKGKDVELRCDPISGHTALYWYRQSLGQGLEFLIYFQGNSAPDKSGLPSDRFSAERTGGSVSTLTIQRTQQEDSAVYLCASSPQTGREAFFGQGTRLTVV.

The chain recombines TRBV6-4 with TRBJ2-7; 10 bases line up with TRBD2. Germline V gene sequence: CDR1 MRHNA, CDR2 SNTAGT. This CDR3 region has 18 residues. Trimming cost V 3 bases and J 3 bases; bases outside gene matches: 14. The CDR3 DNA follows: TGTGCCAGCAGTGAAAGACTAGCGGGTGAACGAAGGAGCTACGAGCAGTACTTC. Translation: CASSERLAGERRSYEQYF.

J is TRBJ1-6 and V is TRBV30, with D hard to call. The CDR3 length is 15 residues. Between the trimmed V and J ends, which lost 4 bases and 7 bases, there was a span of 17 bases. Germline CDR1 and CDR2: GTSNPN and SVGIG (reference sequence). The CDR3 nucleotides read TGTGCCTGGACTATCTCAGCTTTGGGGAATTCACCCCTCCACTTT. This sequence encodes CAWTISALGNSPLHF. The full variable domain, its missing parts supplied by reference TRBV30 and TRBJ1-6, is SQTIHQWPATLVQPVGSPLSLECTVEGTSNPNLYWYRQAAGRGLQLLFYSVGIGQISSEVPQNLSASRPQDRQFILSSKKLLLSDSGFYLCAWTISALGNSPLHFGNGTRLTVT.

V is TRBV4-2 and J is TRBJ1-1, with no clear D. With 6 bases removed from V and 4 bases from J, the gap between germline ends came to 15 bases. CDR3 length: 14 amino acids. Germline values: CDR1 LGHNA, CDR2 YNFKEQ. In DNA form, the CDR3 reads TGTGCCAGCAGGTCAAACACGAGGGTCACTGAAGCTTTCTTT. It translates to CASRSNTRVTEAFF.

The genes are TRBV11-2 and TRBJ2-1; 9 bases fit TRBD2. Trimming took 4 bases from V and 2 from J; bases not matched to a gene: 3. Per germline, CDR1 SGHAT and CDR2 FQNNGV. The CDR3 spans 15 residues. The DNA of the CDR3 is TGTGCCAGCAGCTCAATAGCGGGAGCCTACAATGAGCAGTTCTTC. It codes for CASSSIAGAYNEQFF.

V and J are TRBV30 and TRBJ1-1; D remains ambiguous. V lost 4 bases and J 8 bases, leaving 8 bases between the germline ends. The length of the CDR3 is 10 residues. Germline CDR1 and CDR2: GTSNPN and SVGIG (reference sequence). The CDR3 sequence: CAWNQQEAFF. The CDR3 DNA sequence: TGTGCCTGGAATCAACAGGAAGCTTTCTTT.

The chain carries TRBV6-6 and TRBJ2-7; 11 positions match TRBD2. The junction had 4 bases not matched to a gene; V was cut back by 6 bases and J by 3 bases. The germline V gene has CDR1 MNHNY and CDR2 SVGAGI (reference sequence). The CDR3 covers 14 residues. The CDR3 region is CASSILAGDYEQYF. The DNA for the CDR3 is TGTGCCAGCAGCATACTAGCGGGAGACTACGAGCAGTACTTC.

V is TRBV19 and J is TRBJ1-3, with D uncertain. Germline-derived CDR1 and CDR2 are LNHDA and SQIVND (reference sequence). This CDR3 has 15 residues. Trimming removed 1 base at V and 0 bases at J, with 7 bases between. CDR3 nucleotide sequence: TGTGCCAGTAGTATAGCAGACAACTCTGGAAACACCATATATTTT. This sequence encodes CASSIADNSGNTIYF. The full variable domain, in which reference TRBV19 and TRBJ1-3 provide the parts outside the CDR3, is DGGITQSPKYLFRKEGQNVTLSCEQNLNHDAMYWYRQDPGQGLRLIYYSQIVNDFQKGDIAEGYSVSREKKESFPLTVTSAQKNPTAFYLCASSIADNSGNTIYFGEGSWLTVV.

This clone was picked up a small number of times. V is TRBV5-4 and J is TRBJ1-2; a possible D gene is TRBD1 (5 bases). Germline-derived CDR1 and CDR2 are SGHNT and YYREEE (reference sequence). The ends were cut back, 0 bases at V and 7 bases at J, with 19 bases in the middle. CDR3 size: 16 residues. Here the CDR3 reads CASSLGQGVRIAGYTF. CDR3 DNA sequence: TGTGCCAGCAGCTTGGGTCAGGGAGTCCGTATAGCTGGCTACACCTTC.

The J gene is TRBJ2-1, the V gene TRBV7-6; maybe TRBD2 (6 bases). Per the germline V gene, CDR1 is SGHVS and CDR2 is FNYEAQ. The CDR3 has 15 residues. Trimming shortened V by 2 bases and J by 8 bases, and 16 bases separated the two germline ends. In DNA form, the CDR3 reads TGTGCCAGCAGCTTATGGGGATCCCCGGGGGATGAGCAGTTCTTC. Protein product: CASSLWGSPGDEQFF.